The 32 T cell receptor beta chains listed next were all sequenced from one sample in a study of T cells in localized non-small cell lung cancer. This table comes from immunoSEQ multiplex PCR, and its TCRdb copy is limited to in-frame clones, with some not included. The sample holds around 19,000 clones, 91% seen once. Sequencing used peripheral blood, obtained before any cancer treatment. These receptors originate from a woman aged 35-75 years with stage I lung adenocarcinoma.

The chain employs TRBV5-1 and TRBJ2-7; 8 nucleotides line up with TRBD2. The CDR3 covers 13 residues. The V gene's germline CDR1 is SGHRS and CDR2 YFSETQ. V dropped 5 bases and J dropped 6; count of bases not matched to a gene: 7. The CDR3 DNA follows: TGCGCCAGCAGTAGACCGGGGGGGCTCGAGCAGTACTTC. This codes for CASSRPGGLEQYF.

This chain links TRBV6-1 with TRBJ2-3; 9 nucleotides align to TRBD2. Germline V CDR1 and CDR2: MNHNS, SASEGT. The CDR3 covers 16 residues. V shed 0 bases and J 5 bases; nucleotides not matched to a gene: 6. The CDR3 reads CASSEAGRGGRDTQYF. The CDR3 nucleotides read TGTGCCAGCAGTGAAGCCGGGCGGGGGGGCCGAGATACGCAGTATTTT.

The rearrangement uses TRBV6-6 and TRBJ1-1; 7 bases are shared with TRBD1. This CDR3 comprises 15 residues. CDR1 is MNHNY, CDR2 SVGAGI, per germline (reference sequence). Trimming cost V 5 bases and J 7 bases; bases outside gene matches: 13. DNA for the CDR3: TGTGCCAGCAGTCCCCGGATGGGCCCAGGGGGTGAAGCTTTCTTT. Amino acids: CASSPRMGPGGEAFF.

The rearrangement uses TRBV5-1 and TRBJ2-1; 7 nucleotides agree with TRBD1. This CDR3 spans 15 amino acids. Per the germline V gene, CDR1 is SGHRS and CDR2 is YFSETQ. J gave up 5 bases and V 4 bases, and 9 bases lay outside the gene matches. CDR3 amino acids: CASSPSTGRHNEQFF. The DNA for the CDR3 is TGCGCCAGCAGCCCTTCGACAGGGCGTCACAATGAGCAGTTCTTC.

The gene calls are TRBV18 and TRBJ1-1, with D perhaps matching TRBD1 (5 bases). V dropped 2 bases and J dropped 0 bases, with 10 bases sitting between them. Germline-derived CDR1 and CDR2 are KGHSH and LQKENI. The CDR3 has 15 amino acids. CDR3 amino acids: CASSPDSGVNTEAFF. The CDR3 coding sequence is TGTGCCAGCTCACCAGATTCGGGGGTGAACACTGAAGCTTTCTTT.

The CDR3 region has the DNA TGTGCCAGCAGCTTAGGAGGGTATAGCAATCAGCCCCAGCATTTT. This codes for CASSLGGYSNQPQHF. This rearrangement joins TRBV7-6 to TRBJ1-5; unclear D gene. The V end lost 1 base, the J end lost 0 bases, and 7 bases lay between the germline ends. Germline CDR1 is SGHVS and CDR2 is FNYEAQ. The CDR3 length is 15 residues. Filled out from reference TRBV7-6 and TRBJ1-5, the complete variable domain reads GAGVSQSPRYKVTKRGQDVALRCDPISGHVSLYWYRQALGQGPEFLTYFNYEAQQDKSGLPNDRFSAERPEGSISTLTIQRTEQRDSAMYRCASSLGGYSNQPQHFGDGTRLSIL.

The V and J genes are TRBV21-1 and TRBJ2-5; the table's D gene call, TRBD1, was not cross checked with the DNA. TRBV21-1 is labeled a pseudogene. This CDR3 has 15 amino acids. Written as DNA, the CDR3 is TGTGCCAGCAGCAAAGCACAGGGGAGCCAAGAGACCCAGTACTTC. Translated, it gives CASSKAQGSQETQYF.

The chain employs TRBV21-1 and TRBJ2-3; the table's D gene call, TRBD1, was not cross checked with the DNA. TRBV21-1 is a recognized pseudogene. CDR3 size: 17 residues. The CDR3 region is CASSKVSGTRYTDTQYF. CDR3 DNA sequence: TGTGCCAGCAGCAAAGTTTCAGGGACAAGATACACAGATACGCAGTATTTT.

The V call is TRBV6-1, the J call TRBJ2-3, with TRBD2 matching 9 bases. V shed 2 bases and J 2 bases; nucleotides not matched to a gene: 5. Germline V gene sequence: CDR1 MNHNS, CDR2 SASEGT. This CDR3 contains 16 residues. CDR3 protein: CASSESLAGATDTQYF. CDR3 DNA sequence: TGTGCCAGCAGTGAATCGTTAGCGGGGGCCACAGATACGCAGTATTTT.

The rearrangement links TRBV19 to TRBJ2-3; D is undetermined. CDR1 is LNHDA and CDR2 is SQIVND in the germline V gene (reference sequence). Trimming pared 3 bases from V and 6 bases from J, leaving 4 bases between. This CDR3 is 11 amino acids long. The CDR3 DNA is TGTGCCAGTAGTATCGGCGATACGCAGTATTTT. Amino acid sequence: CASSIGDTQYF.

V and J are TRBV4-3 and TRBJ1-1, with 7 bases fitting TRBD1. The CDR3 sequence is 13 residues long. Germline V gives CDR1 LGHNA, CDR2 YSLEER. J lost 0 bases, V lost 7 bases, and 2 bases had no gene match. Here the CDR3 DNA reads TGCGCCAGCAAGGGACAGCTGAACACTGAAGCTTTCTTT. Protein product: CASKGQLNTEAFF.

Here the CDR3 DNA reads TGTGCCAGCAGCTTTCGAGGTAGACTGCCGAACACCGGGGAGCTGTTTTTT. Amino acid sequence: CASSFRGRLPNTGELFF. The chain carries TRBV7-3 and TRBJ2-2; D gene unclear. There are 17 residues in the CDR3. V lost 3 bases, J lost 0 bases, and 14 bases lay in between. Germline V lookup: CDR1 SGHTA, CDR2 FQGTGA. Together with reference TRBV7-3 and TRBJ2-2, the CDR3 gives the full variable domain: GAGVSQTPSNKVTEKGKYVELRCDPISGHTALYWYRQSLGQGPEFLIYFQGTGAADDSGLPNDRFFAVRPEGSVSTLKIQRTERGDSAVYLCASSFRGRLPNTGELFFGEGSRLTVL.

The J gene is TRBJ2-1, the V gene TRBV28, with 9 bases lining up with TRBD1. Germline loops: CDR1 MDHEN, CDR2 SYDVKM. The V gene end was trimmed by 3 bases and the J gene end by 7 bases; junction bases not matched to a gene: 13. CDR3 size: 17 residues. CDR3 sequence (DNA): TGTGCCAGCAGTTTGGGAGGCGCGGGACAGGGATTAAATGAGCAGTTCTTC. It specifies CASSLGGAGQGLNEQFF. The variable domain in full, with the rest retrieved from reference TRBV28 and TRBJ2-1, is DVKVTQSSRYLVKRTGEKVFLECVQDMDHENMFWYRQDPGLGLRLIYFSYDVKMKEKGDIPEGYSVSREKKERFSLILESASTNQTSMYLCASSLGGAGQGLNEQFFGPGTRLTVL.

The gene calls are TRBV7-2 and TRBJ1-1; D is possibly TRBD1 (5 bases). The V gene lost 3 bases and the J gene lost 2 bases, with 13 bases spanning the gap. This CDR3 contains 15 residues. Germline-derived CDR1 and CDR2 are SGHTA and FQGNSA. Here the CDR3 DNA reads TGTGCCAGCAGCTTTGCCGGGACTGATAACACTGAAGCTTTCTTT. This gives the protein CASSFAGTDNTEAFF.

This clone was counted once. Here the CDR3 DNA reads TGTGCCACCAGCCTGACTAGCGGGAGCTTTAAGGCGGTAGATACGCAGTATTTT. The encoded protein is CATSLTSGSFKAVDTQYF. The chain has TRBV15 and TRBJ2-3; 12 positions match TRBD2. The CDR3 contains 18 residues. Germline lookup yields CDR1 LNHNV and CDR2 YYDKDF (reference sequence). The trim removed 5 bases at V and 5 bases at J, leaving 14 bases unmatched.

The J gene is TRBJ2-7, the V gene TRBV6-1; 7 positions agree with TRBD1. Germline V gene data show CDR1 as MNHNS and CDR2 as SASEGT. The CDR3 has 15 residues. Unmatched junction bases numbered 10, after V lost 6 bases and J lost 2 bases. The CDR3 region has the DNA TGTGCCAGCAGGACAGGGACAGCTATTACCTACGAGCAGTACTTC. Translating it yields CASRTGTAITYEQYF.

The chain uses TRBV5-6 and TRBJ2-3; the D gene is possibly TRBD1 (6 bases). The CDR3 is 15 amino acids. The V gene lost 5 bases and the J gene lost 2 bases, with 15 bases spanning the gap. CDR1 is SGHDT and CDR2 is YYEEEE in the germline V gene. The chain's CDR3 is CASRQERGHTDTQYF. The CDR3 nucleotides read TGTGCCAGCAGGCAAGAGAGGGGACACACAGATACGCAGTATTTT. Full variable domain (missing parts from reference TRBV5-6 and TRBJ2-3): DAGVTQSPTHLIKTRGQQVTLRCSPKSGHDTVSWYQQALGQGPQFIFQYYEEEERQRGNFPDRFSGHQFPNYSSELNVNALLLGDSALYLCASRQERGHTDTQYFGPGTRLTVL.

The chain is built from TRBV7-9 and TRBJ2-1; no clear D gene. CDR1 is SEHNR and CDR2 is FQNEAQ in the germline V gene (reference sequence). The V end was cut by 5 bases, the J end by 6 bases, with 8 bases between. The length of the CDR3 is 12 residues. The CDR3 nucleotides read TGTGCCAGCAGCCGACCTACCAATGAGCAGTTCTTC. This sequence encodes CASSRPTNEQFF.

The chain joins TRBV14 to TRBJ2-7; either TRBD1 or TRBD2 may supply D (6 bases each). V lost 4 bases and J lost 5, with 15 bases in between. Germline CDR1 and CDR2: SGHDN and FVKESK. The CDR3 sequence is 14 residues long. CDR3: CASSPSGARDEQYF. Written as DNA, the CDR3 is TGTGCCAGCAGCCCCTCGGGGGCGCGGGACGAGCAGTACTTC.

The rearrangement joins TRBV18 to TRBJ1-5; D is undetermined. CDR1 and CDR2 (germline): KGHSH, LQKENI. This CDR3 contains 16 residues. V gave up 1 base and J gave up 3 bases, with 13 bases separating them. CDR3 loop: CASSPQPHLNNQPQHF. The CDR3, as DNA: TGTGCCAGCTCACCACAGCCACACCTAAACAATCAGCCCCAGCATTTT.

This rearrangement joins TRBV2 to TRBJ2-7, with D perhaps TRBD1 (6 bases). The V gene lost 5 bases and the J gene lost 2 bases, with 13 bases spanning the gap. The CDR3 spans 14 residues. Looked up from germline, CDR1 is SNHLY and CDR2 is FYNNEI. DNA of the CDR3: TGTGCCAGCAGTCCCCGGGCAGGGGCCTACGAGCAGTACTTC. It codes for CASSPRAGAYEQYF. Looking up the rest from reference TRBV2 and TRBJ2-7 gives the full variable domain: EPEVTQTPSHQVTQMGQEVILRCVPISNHLYFYWYRQILGQKVEFLVSFYNNEISEKSEIFDDQFSVERPDGSNFTLKIRSTKLEDSAMYFCASSPRAGAYEQYFGPGTRLTVT.

The rearrangement links TRBV27 to TRBJ2-2; D gene ambiguous. The CDR3 length is 13 residues. Trimming took off 2 bases at V and 4 bases at J, with 5 bases between the two ends. Germline CDR1 is MNHEY and CDR2 is SMNVEV (reference sequence). CDR3 in DNA: TGTGCCAGCAGTTTAGTCAGCACCGGGGAGCTGTTTTTT. Translated: CASSLVSTGELFF.

CDR3 DNA: TGCGCCAGCCGTACAGGGGGCCCCTATAATGAAAAACTGTTTTTT. This gives the protein CASRTGGPYNEKLFF. J is TRBJ1-4 and V is TRBV5-1; 9 bases are a match to TRBD1. After removal of 7 bases from V and 4 bases from J, the junction contained 8 bases not matched to a gene. CDR3 length equals 15 residues. Germline V lookup: CDR1 SGHRS, CDR2 YFSETQ.

This clone was seen just once. The chain combines TRBV7-9 with TRBJ2-7; 10 nucleotides line up with TRBD2. V gave up 1 base and J gave up 0 bases; unmatched junction bases: 6. Per the germline V gene, CDR1 is SEHNR and CDR2 is FQNEAQ (reference sequence). There are 17 residues in the CDR3. This CDR3 is CASSLEAGGPYSYEQYF. In nucleotides, the CDR3 is TGTGCCAGCAGCTTAGAAGCGGGAGGGCCCTACTCCTACGAGCAGTACTTC.

The rearrangement links TRBV27 to TRBJ1-5, with D possibly being TRBD1 (6 bases). The CDR3 loop spans 15 amino acids. Germline-derived CDR1 and CDR2 are MNHEY and SMNVEV (reference sequence). Between the trimmed V and J ends, which lost 6 bases and 1 base, there was a span of 13 bases. CDR3 amino acids: CASRFGGSSNQPQHF. Written as DNA, the CDR3 is TGTGCCAGCAGGTTCGGGGGCTCGAGCAATCAGCCCCAGCATTTT.

The chain combines TRBV6-1 with TRBJ2-1; TRBD1 or TRBD2 may be the D gene (5 bases each). This CDR3 contains 13 residues. CDR1 MNHNS and CDR2 SASEGT come from the germline V gene. V dropped 1 base and J dropped 8 bases, with 9 bases sitting between them. The CDR3, as DNA: TGTGCCAGCAGTGAAGGGCAGGGAGATGAGCAGTTCTTC. This translates into CASSEGQGDEQFF.

The chain has TRBV21-1 and TRBJ1-3. TRBV21-1 is recorded as a pseudogene. The CDR3 is 18 amino acids. CDR3 sequence reads: CASSPEKGGPSSGNIIYF. The CDR3 region has the DNA TGTGCCAGCAGCCCCGAGAAGGGGGGACCAAGCTCTGGAAACATCATATATTTT.

V and J are TRBV5-4 and TRBJ1-5, with D hard to call. The CDR3 sequence is 15 residues long. Germline V CDR1 and CDR2: SGHNT, YYREEE (reference sequence). The V end lost 0 bases, the J end lost 2 bases, and 9 bases lay between the germline ends. The CDR3 nucleotides read TGTGCCAGCAGCTTGGGCGGGATGGGCAATCAGCCCCAGCATTTT. Its protein is CASSLGGMGNQPQHF.

The chain links TRBV2 to TRBJ1-5, with D hard to call. V lost 2 bases and J 1 base, leaving 9 bases between the germline ends. CDR1 and CDR2 from the germline V gene are SNHLY and FYNNEI. The CDR3 consists of 15 residues. The CDR3 nucleotides are TGTGCCAGCAGTGAAAACAACCCGAGCAATCAGCCCCAGCATTTT. It is translated as CASSENNPSNQPQHF. Variable domain in full (rest from reference TRBV2 and TRBJ1-5): EPEVTQTPSHQVTQMGQEVILRCVPISNHLYFYWYRQILGQKVEFLVSFYNNEISEKSEIFDDQFSVERPDGSNFTLKIRSTKLEDSAMYFCASSENNPSNQPQHFGDGTRLSIL.

The chain joins TRBV5-4 to TRBJ1-3, with D possibly being TRBD1 (6 bases). CDR3 size: 15 residues. The V end lost 3 bases, the J end lost 3 bases, and 13 bases lay between the germline ends. Germline-derived CDR1 and CDR2 are SGHNT and YYREEE (reference sequence). CDR3 loop: CASSSETGGGNTIYF. The CDR3 DNA is TGTGCCAGCAGCTCCGAGACAGGCGGTGGAAACACCATATATTTT.

CDR3 in amino acids: CASSLGVGGGSDTQYF. The CDR3 DNA is TGTGCCAGCAGCTTAGGGGTGGGCGGGGGCTCAGATACGCAGTATTTT. The chain recombines TRBV7-3 with TRBJ2-3; D possibly corresponds to TRBD2 (7 bases). CDR3 length: 16 residues. The V gene's germline CDR1 is SGHTA and CDR2 FQGTGA. V shed 2 bases and J shed 4 bases, with 16 bases lying between them.

V and J are TRBV30 and TRBJ2-6; 9 bases fit TRBD1. With 2 bases clipped from V and 0 bases from J, the junction kept 5 bases outside the gene matches. This CDR3 contains 17 residues. The germline V gene encodes CDR1 GTSNPN and CDR2 SVGIG (reference sequence). The CDR3 DNA reads TGTGCCTGGAGTCGGGACAGGGTTCCCTCTGGGGCCAACGTCCTGACTTTC. Amino acids: CAWSRDRVPSGANVLTF.